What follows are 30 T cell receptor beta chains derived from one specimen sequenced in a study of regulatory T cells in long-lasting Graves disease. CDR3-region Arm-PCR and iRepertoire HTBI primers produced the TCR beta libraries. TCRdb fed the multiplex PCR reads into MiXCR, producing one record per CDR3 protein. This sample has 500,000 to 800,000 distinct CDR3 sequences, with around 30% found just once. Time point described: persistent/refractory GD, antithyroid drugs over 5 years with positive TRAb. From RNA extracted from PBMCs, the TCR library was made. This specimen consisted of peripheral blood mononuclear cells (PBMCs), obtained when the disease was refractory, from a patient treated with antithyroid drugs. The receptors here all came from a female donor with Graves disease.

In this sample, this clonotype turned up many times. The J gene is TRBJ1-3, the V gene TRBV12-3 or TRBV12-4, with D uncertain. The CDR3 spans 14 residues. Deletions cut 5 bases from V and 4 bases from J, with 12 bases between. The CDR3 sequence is CASSPPPLGNTIYF. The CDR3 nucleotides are TGTGCCAGCAGTCCCCCCCCCCTCGGAAACACCATATATTTT.

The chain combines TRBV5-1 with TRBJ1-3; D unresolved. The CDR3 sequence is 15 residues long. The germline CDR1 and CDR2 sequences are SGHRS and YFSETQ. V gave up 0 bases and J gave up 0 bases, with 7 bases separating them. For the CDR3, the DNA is TGCGCCAGCAGCTTGGATCCGGACTCTGGAAACACCATATATTTT. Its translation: CASSLDPDSGNTIYF.

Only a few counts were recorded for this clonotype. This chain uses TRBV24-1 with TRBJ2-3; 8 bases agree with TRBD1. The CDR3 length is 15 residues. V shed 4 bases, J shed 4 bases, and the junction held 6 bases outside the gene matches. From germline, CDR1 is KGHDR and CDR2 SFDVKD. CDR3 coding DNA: TGTGCCACCAGTGAGGGAGACAGGGGCGCAGATACGCAGTATTTT. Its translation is CATSEGDRGADTQYF.

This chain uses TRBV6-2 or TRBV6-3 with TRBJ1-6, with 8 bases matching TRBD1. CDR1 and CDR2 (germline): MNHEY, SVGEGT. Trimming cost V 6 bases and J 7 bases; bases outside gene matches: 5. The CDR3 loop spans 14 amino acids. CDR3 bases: TGTGCCAGCAGAGGCGGACAGGGAAATTCACCCCTCCACTTT. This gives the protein CASRGGQGNSPLHF.

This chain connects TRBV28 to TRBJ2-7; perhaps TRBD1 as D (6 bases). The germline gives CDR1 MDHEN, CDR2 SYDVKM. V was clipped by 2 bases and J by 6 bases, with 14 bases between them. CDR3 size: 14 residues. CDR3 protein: CASSLPGVGSEQYF. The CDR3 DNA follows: TGTGCCAGCAGTTTACCAGGGGTAGGTAGCGAGCAGTACTTC.

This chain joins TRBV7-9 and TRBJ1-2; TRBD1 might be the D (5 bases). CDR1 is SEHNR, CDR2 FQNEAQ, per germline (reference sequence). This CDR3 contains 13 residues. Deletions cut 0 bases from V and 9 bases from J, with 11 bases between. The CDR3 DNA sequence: TGTGCCAGCAGCTTAGCTTGGGACTCAAGCTACACCTTC. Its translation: CASSLAWDSSYTF.

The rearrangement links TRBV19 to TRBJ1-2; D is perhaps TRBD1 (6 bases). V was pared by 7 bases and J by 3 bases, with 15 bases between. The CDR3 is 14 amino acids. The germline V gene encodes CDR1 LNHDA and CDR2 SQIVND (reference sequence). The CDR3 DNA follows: TGTGCCAGTAACGCGGACGACAGGTACTATGGCTACACCTTC. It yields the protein CASNADDRYYGYTF.

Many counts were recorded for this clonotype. This chain's CDR3 is CASTDMNTEAFF. The CDR3 DNA is TGTGCCAGCACTGACATGAACACTGAAGCTTTCTTT. The chain has TRBV2 and TRBJ1-1; D gene uncertain. Trimming pared 7 bases from V and 0 bases from J, leaving 6 bases between. CDR3 length equals 12 residues. Germline CDR1 and CDR2: SNHLY and FYNNEI.

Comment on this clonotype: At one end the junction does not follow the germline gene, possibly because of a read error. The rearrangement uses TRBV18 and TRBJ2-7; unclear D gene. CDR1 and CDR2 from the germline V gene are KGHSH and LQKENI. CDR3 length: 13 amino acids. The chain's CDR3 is CTSSLSARAEQYF. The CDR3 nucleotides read TGTACCAGCTCACTTTCGGCCCGCGCTGAGCAGTACTTC.

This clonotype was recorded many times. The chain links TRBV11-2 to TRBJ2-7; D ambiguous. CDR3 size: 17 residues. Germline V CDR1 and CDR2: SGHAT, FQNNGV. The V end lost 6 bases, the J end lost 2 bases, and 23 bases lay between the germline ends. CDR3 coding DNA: TGTGCCAGCAGTAGCTTGAGACGGCCCTACCACCCCTACGAGCAGTACTTC. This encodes CASSSLRRPYHPYEQYF.

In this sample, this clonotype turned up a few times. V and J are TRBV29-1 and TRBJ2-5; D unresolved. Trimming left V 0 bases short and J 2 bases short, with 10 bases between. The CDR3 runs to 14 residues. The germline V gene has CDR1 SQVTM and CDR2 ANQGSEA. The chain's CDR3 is CSVEDPWNQETQYF. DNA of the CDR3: TGCAGCGTTGAAGATCCGTGGAATCAAGAGACCCAGTACTTC.

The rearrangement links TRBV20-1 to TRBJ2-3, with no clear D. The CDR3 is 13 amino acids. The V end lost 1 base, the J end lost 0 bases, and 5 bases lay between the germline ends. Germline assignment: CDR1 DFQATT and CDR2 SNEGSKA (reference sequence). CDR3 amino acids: CSARVRSTDTQYF. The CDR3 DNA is TGCAGTGCTAGAGTTCGGAGCACAGATACGCAGTATTTT.

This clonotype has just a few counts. Written as DNA, the CDR3 is TGTGCCATCAGTGTCCCCGGGCAGGCCAAAAGAGAAGGGGTCGGGGAGCTGTTTTTT. It specifies CAISVPGQAKREGVGELFF. The chain couples TRBV10-3 to TRBJ2-2, with D perhaps TRBD1 (5 bases). Trimming stripped 4 bases from V and 7 bases from J, with 28 bases between. CDR3 length: 19 amino acids. CDR1 and CDR2 (germline): ENHRY, SYGVKD.

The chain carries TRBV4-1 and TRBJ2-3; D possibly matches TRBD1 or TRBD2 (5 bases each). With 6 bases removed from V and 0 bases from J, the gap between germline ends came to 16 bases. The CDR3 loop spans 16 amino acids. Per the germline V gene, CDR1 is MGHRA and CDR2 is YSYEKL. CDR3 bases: TGCGCCAGCAGTGGGGGAACCATAATTAGCACAGATACGCAGTATTTT. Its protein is CASSGGTIISTDTQYF.

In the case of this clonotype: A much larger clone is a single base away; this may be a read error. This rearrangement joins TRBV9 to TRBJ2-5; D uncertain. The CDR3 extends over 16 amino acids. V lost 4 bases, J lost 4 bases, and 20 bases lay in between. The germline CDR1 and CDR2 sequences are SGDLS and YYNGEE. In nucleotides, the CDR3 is TGTGCCAGCAGCCTTTTGGGCGGCAGTATGCGAGAGACCCAGTACTTC. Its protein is CASSLLGGSMRETQYF.

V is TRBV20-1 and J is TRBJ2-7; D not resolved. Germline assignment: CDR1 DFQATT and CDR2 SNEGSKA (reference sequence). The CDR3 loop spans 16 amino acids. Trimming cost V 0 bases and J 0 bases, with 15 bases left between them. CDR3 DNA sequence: TGCAGTGCTAGAGATGATGGCAGGAGAAGCTCCTACGAGCAGTACTTC. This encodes CSARDDGRRSSYEQYF.

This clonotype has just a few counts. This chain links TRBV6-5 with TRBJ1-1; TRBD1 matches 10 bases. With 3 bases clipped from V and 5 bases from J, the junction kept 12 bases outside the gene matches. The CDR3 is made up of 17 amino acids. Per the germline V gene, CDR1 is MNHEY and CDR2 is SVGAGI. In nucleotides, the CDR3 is TGTGCCAGCAGTTATAAGCGGGGACAGGGGCGTTTGACTGAAGCTTTCTTT. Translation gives CASSYKRGQGRLTEAFF.

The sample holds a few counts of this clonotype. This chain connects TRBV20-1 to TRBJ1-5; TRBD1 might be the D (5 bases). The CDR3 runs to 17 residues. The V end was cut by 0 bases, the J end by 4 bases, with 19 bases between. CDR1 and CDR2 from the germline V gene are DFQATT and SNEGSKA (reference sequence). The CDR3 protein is CSARDVLDPEGNQPQHF. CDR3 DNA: TGCAGTGCTAGAGATGTCTTGGACCCCGAGGGGAATCAGCCCCAGCATTTT.

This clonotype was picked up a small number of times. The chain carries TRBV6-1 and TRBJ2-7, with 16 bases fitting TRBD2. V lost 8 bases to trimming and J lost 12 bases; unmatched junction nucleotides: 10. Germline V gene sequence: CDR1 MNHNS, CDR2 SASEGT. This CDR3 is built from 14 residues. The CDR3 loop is CASEEGLAGGPRYF. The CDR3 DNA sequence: TGTGCCAGCGAGGAGGGACTAGCGGGAGGGCCGCGGTACTTC.

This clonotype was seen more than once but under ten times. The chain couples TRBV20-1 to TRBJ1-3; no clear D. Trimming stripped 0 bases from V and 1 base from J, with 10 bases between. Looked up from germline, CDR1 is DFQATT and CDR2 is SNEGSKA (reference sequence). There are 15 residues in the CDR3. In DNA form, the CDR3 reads TGCAGTGCTAGAGAACTCGAGTGGTCTGGAAACACCATATATTTT. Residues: CSARELEWSGNTIYF.

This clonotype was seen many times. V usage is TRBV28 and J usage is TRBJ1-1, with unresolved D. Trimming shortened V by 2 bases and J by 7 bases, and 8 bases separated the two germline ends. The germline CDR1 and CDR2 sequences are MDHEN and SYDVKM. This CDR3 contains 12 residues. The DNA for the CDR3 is TGTGCCAGCAGTTTAGATCCGGATGAAGCTTTCTTT. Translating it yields CASSLDPDEAFF.

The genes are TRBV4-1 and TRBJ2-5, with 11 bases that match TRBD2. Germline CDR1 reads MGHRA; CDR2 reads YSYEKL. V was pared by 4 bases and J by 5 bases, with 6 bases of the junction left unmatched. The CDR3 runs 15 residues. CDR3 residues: CASSLRLAGPETQYF. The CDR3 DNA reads TGCGCCAGCAGCCTCAGACTAGCGGGACCGGAGACCCAGTACTTC.

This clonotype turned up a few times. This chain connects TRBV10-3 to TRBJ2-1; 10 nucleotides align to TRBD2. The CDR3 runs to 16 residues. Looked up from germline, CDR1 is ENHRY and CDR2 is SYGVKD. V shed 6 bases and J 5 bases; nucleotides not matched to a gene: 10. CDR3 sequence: CAISSPSGSPHNEQFF. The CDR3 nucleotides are TGTGCCATCAGCTCCCCTAGCGGGAGTCCCCACAATGAGCAGTTCTTC.

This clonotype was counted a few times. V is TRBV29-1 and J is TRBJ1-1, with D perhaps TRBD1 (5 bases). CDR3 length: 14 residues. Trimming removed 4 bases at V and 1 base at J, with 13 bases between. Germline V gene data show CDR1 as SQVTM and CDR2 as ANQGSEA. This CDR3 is CSVGMTAGNTEAFF. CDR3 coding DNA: TGCAGCGTTGGGATGACAGCCGGGAACACTGAAGCTTTCTTT.

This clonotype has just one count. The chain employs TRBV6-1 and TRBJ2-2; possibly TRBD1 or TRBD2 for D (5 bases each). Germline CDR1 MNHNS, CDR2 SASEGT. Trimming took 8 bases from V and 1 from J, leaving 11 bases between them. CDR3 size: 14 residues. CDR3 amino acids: CASCRELNTGELFF. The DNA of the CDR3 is TGTGCCAGCTGCAGGGAGCTGAACACCGGGGAGCTGTTTTTT.

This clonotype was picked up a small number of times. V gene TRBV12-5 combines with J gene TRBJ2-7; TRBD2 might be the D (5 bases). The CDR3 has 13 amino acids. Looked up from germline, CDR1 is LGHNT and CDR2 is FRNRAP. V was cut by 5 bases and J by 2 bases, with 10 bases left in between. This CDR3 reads CASGRIGAYEQYF. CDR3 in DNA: TGTGCTAGTGGTCGGATCGGGGCCTACGAGCAGTACTTC.

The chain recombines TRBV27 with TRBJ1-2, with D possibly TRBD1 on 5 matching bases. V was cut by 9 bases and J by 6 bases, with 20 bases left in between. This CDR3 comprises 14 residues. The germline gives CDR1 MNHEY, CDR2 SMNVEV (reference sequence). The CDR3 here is CARGGRRLKDGYTF. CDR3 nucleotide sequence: TGTGCCAGGGGGGGTCGCAGACTTAAAGATGGCTACACCTTC.

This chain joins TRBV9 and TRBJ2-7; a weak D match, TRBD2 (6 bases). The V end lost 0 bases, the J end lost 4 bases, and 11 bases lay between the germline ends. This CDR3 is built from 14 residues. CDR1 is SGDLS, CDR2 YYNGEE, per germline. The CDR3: CASSVAGVGYEQYF. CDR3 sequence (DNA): TGTGCCAGCAGCGTAGCGGGAGTTGGGTACGAGCAGTACTTC.

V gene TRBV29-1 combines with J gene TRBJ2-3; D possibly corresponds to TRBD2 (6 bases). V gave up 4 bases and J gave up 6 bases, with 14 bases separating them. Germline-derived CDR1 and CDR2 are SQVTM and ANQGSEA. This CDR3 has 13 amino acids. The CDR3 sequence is CSVVGREADTQYF. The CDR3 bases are TGCAGCGTTGTCGGCAGGGAGGCCGATACGCAGTATTTT.

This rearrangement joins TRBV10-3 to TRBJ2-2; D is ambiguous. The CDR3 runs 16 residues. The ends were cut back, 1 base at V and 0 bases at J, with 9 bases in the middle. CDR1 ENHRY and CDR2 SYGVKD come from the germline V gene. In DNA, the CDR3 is TGTGCCATCAGTGAGTACGGACGCGCGAACACCGGGGAGCTGTTTTTT. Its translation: CAISEYGRANTGELFF.